This T cell receptor beta chain derives from a study of OX40 agonist ivuxolimab in advanced cancers. Study summary: Three individuals attained partial responses, comprising one hepatocellular carcinoma case and two cutaneous melanoma cases.

The protocol was immunoSEQ multiplex PCR, while the TCRdb copy is restricted to in-frame clones and leaves out a portion. Of tens of thousands of clones in the sample, 70% to 90% were seen once. The length of the CDR3 is 12 residues. Trimming cost V 1 base and J 10 bases, with 8 bases left between them. Germline CDR1 SGHTA, CDR2 FQGTGA. This receptor was taken from an adult with an advanced solid tumor such as melanoma, head and neck, liver or kidney cancer. The material sequenced was CD4+ or CD8+ T cells sorted from blood, taken in a trial of the OX40 agonist ivuxolimab. The V call is TRBV7-3, the J call TRBJ2-1; no clear D. The CDR3 here is CASSLIASEQFF. CDR3 DNA sequence: TGTGCCAGCAGCTTAATCGCATCGGAGCAGTTCTTC.